Following are 22 T cell receptor beta chains from one sample sequenced in a study of T cell repertoires in cytomegalovirus infection. TCRdb independently ran MiXCR on the reads; one entry per CDR3 protein. The sample lists about 450,000 distinct CDR3 sequences, roughly 30% occurring once. The sample comprised PBMCs. These receptors were collected from a human donor in good health (CMV status not recorded). Some clones in this sample may be carry-over from other donors' samples.

As concerns this clonotype: This CDR3 is missing its conserved last phenylalanine or tryptophan, likely due to a read error. The genes are TRBV18 and TRBJ2-1; D remains unclear. Germline CDR1 and CDR2: KGHSH and LQKENI. V was pared by 3 bases and J by 4 bases, with 13 bases between. CDR3 length: 15 residues. The DNA of the CDR3 is TGTGCCAGCTCACCGGAGCAGCAAGCTTACAATGAGCAGTTCATA. Its protein product is CASSPEQQAYNEQFI.

The chain carries TRBV19 and TRBJ2-7; D ambiguous. The CDR3 runs to 12 residues. Trimming pared 7 bases from V and 4 bases from J, leaving 11 bases between. Germline V gene data show CDR1 as LNHDA and CDR2 as SQIVND (reference sequence). The CDR3 region has the DNA TGTGCCAGTATTGACCCCGCTTACGAGCAGTACTTC. Translated: CASIDPAYEQYF. Using reference TRBV19 and TRBJ2-7 for the parts outside the CDR3, the full variable domain is DGGITQSPKYLFRKEGQNVTLSCEQNLNHDAMYWYRQDPGQGLRLIYYSQIVNDFQKGDIAEGYSVSREKKESFPLTVTSAQKNPTAFYLCASIDPAYEQYFGPGTRLTVT.

The DNA of the CDR3 is TGTGCCAGCAGCTTACTATGGGACAGTATTCGAGGTGAGCAGTTCTTC. The encoded protein is CASSLLWDSIRGEQFF. The chain recombines TRBV11-2 with TRBJ2-1, with TRBD1 matching over 7 bases. V trimming: 2 bases; J trimming: 9 bases; junction bases outside the gene matches: 13. The CDR3 is 16 residues long. In germline, CDR1 is SGHAT, CDR2 FQNNGV.

This chain uses TRBV7-9 with TRBJ1-2, with 9 bases lining up with TRBD1. Unmatched junction bases numbered 12, after V lost 5 bases and J lost 5 bases. In germline, CDR1 is SEHNR, CDR2 FQNEAQ (reference sequence). The CDR3 has 16 amino acids. CDR3 in amino acids: CASSPSGTGISYGYTF. CDR3 nucleotide sequence: TGTGCCAGCAGCCCCAGCGGGACAGGGATCTCTTATGGCTACACCTTC.

This clonotype appeared once. Possible read error: a much larger clone is one base away. The chain couples TRBV7-2 to TRBJ2-1, with TRBD1 matching 9 bases. The CDR3 is 15 amino acids. The germline V gene has CDR1 SGHTA and CDR2 FQGNSA. CDR3 in amino acids: CASSLGQGVYYEQLF. Here the CDR3 DNA reads TGTGCCAGCAGCTTAGGACAGGGGGTTTATTATGAGCAGTTATTC.

This chain joins TRBV27 and TRBJ2-5; D is undetermined. Trimming took off 8 bases at V and 4 bases at J, with 8 bases between the two ends. The CDR3 contains 11 residues. CDR1 and CDR2 from the germline V gene are MNHEY and SMNVEV (reference sequence). The CDR3 nucleotides read TGTGCCAGCGGCTCTGGAGAGACCCAGTACTTC. Translated: CASGSGETQYF.

This clonotype was recorded at least ten times. This CDR3 is CASSFPSGGQETQYF. As DNA, the CDR3 is TGTGCCAGCAGTTTCCCTAGCGGGGGGCAAGAGACCCAGTACTTC. The rearrangement uses TRBV28 and TRBJ2-5; TRBD2 aligns across 11 bases. Germline V gene data show CDR1 as MDHEN and CDR2 as SYDVKM. Germline trimming cut 3 bases from V and 2 bases from J; bases unmatched to any gene: 2. The length of the CDR3 is 15 residues.

In this sample, this clonotype turned up a few times. The rearrangement uses TRBV12-3 or TRBV12-4 and TRBJ2-3; the match to TRBD2 covers 11 bases. After removal of 5 bases from V and 1 base from J, the junction contained 5 bases not matched to a gene. The CDR3 spans 16 residues. CDR3 sequence (DNA): TGTGCCAGCAGTCTCGGGGGACTAGCGGGCACAGATACGCAGTATTTT. Residues: CASSLGGLAGTDTQYF.

This chain uses TRBV12-3 or TRBV12-4 with TRBJ1-2; a possible D gene is TRBD1 (6 bases). Trimming took off 4 bases at V and 8 bases at J, with 17 bases between the two ends. This CDR3 has 14 residues. CDR3 loop: CASSSRGRVNGYTF. The CDR3 coding sequence is TGTGCCAGCAGTTCCAGGGGCAGGGTAAACGGCTACACCTTC.

This clonotype was counted many times. This sequence joins TRBV7-6 and TRBJ2-2, with TRBD1 matching over 7 bases. Looked up from germline, CDR1 is SGHVS and CDR2 is FNYEAQ. V lost 3 bases and J lost 4; bases outside the gene matches: 8. This CDR3 is 16 amino acids long. The CDR3 bases are TGTGCCAGCAGCTTCGGGGACAGTTTTGTCACCGGGGAGCTGTTTTTT. Translating gives CASSFGDSFVTGELFF.

The gene calls are TRBV6-2 or TRBV6-3 and TRBJ2-5, with 8 nucleotides matching TRBD2. The CDR3 runs 15 residues. Germline V lookup: CDR1 MNHEY, CDR2 SVGEGT. V shed 5 bases, J shed 2 bases, and the junction held 7 bases outside the gene matches. The CDR3 DNA follows: TGTGCCAGCAGTCCCCCGGCGGGGGGTCAAGAGACCCAGTACTTC. Amino acid sequence: CASSPPAGGQETQYF.

J is TRBJ2-3 and V is TRBV4-3; TRBD1 agrees at 9 bases. V lost 3 bases and J lost 4; bases outside the gene matches: 8. This CDR3 contains 16 residues. Per germline, CDR1 LGHNA and CDR2 YSLEER. This CDR3 is CASSQLRDRVSDTQYF. In DNA form, the CDR3 reads TGCGCCAGCAGCCAGCTCCGGGACAGGGTTTCAGATACGCAGTATTTT.

In its sample, this clonotype was seen many times. This chain uses TRBV29-1 with TRBJ1-2; 9 positions match TRBD1. The CDR3 sequence is 16 residues long. Germline V gives CDR1 SQVTM, CDR2 ANQGSEA. V gave up 1 base and J gave up 4 bases; unmatched junction bases: 10. CDR3 bases: TGCAGCGTTGAAGGCGGGACAGGGAACACCCGCTATGGCTACACCTTC. This encodes CSVEGGTGNTRYGYTF.

Concerning this clonotype itself: With a much larger clone just one base away, this may be a read error. The chain recombines TRBV7-2 with TRBJ2-7; no reliable D call. Germline V gene data show CDR1 as SGHTA and CDR2 as FQGNSA. The length of the CDR3 is 14 residues. CDR3 bases: TGTGCCAGCAGCTTAGGATCCGAGGTATACGAGCATTACTTC. This sequence encodes CASSLGSEVYEHYF.

V gene TRBV5-1 combines with J gene TRBJ1-1; D uncertain. V was trimmed by 4 bases and J by 5 bases, leaving 15 bases between them. The length of the CDR3 is 14 residues. Germline assignment: CDR1 SGHRS and CDR2 YFSETQ. The CDR3 coding sequence is TGCGCCAGCAGCCCGGGTGAGGTAATAACTGAAGCTTTCTTT. Amino acids: CASSPGEVITEAFF. The variable domain in full, completed from reference TRBV5-1 and TRBJ1-1, reads KAGVTQTPRYLIKTRGQQVTLSCSPISGHRSVSWYQQTPGQGLQFLFEYFSETQRNKGNFPGRFSGRQFSNSRSEMNVSTLELGDSALYLCASSPGEVITEAFFGQGTRLTVV.

This clonotype was picked up a small number of times. V usage is TRBV18 and J usage is TRBJ2-3; no clear D gene. CDR1 KGHSH and CDR2 LQKENI come from the germline V gene. Trimming pared 2 bases from V and 4 bases from J, leaving 7 bases between. The CDR3 runs to 13 residues. The CDR3 DNA is TGTGCCAGCTCACCAATTAATCCAGATACGCAGTATTTT. Amino acid sequence: CASSPINPDTQYF.

This clonotype showed up many times. This chain joins TRBV7-8 and TRBJ1-1; D possibly corresponds to TRBD1 (6 bases). This CDR3 contains 14 residues. Trimming pared 4 bases from V and 1 base from J, leaving 10 bases between. Germline CDR1 is SGHVS and CDR2 is FQNEAQ. The chain's CDR3 is CASSSGTQNTEAFF. CDR3 coding DNA: TGTGCCAGCAGCTCCGGGACACAGAACACTGAAGCTTTCTTT.

This clonotype showed up just a few times. The CDR3 loop reads CASRSVGGRGNEQFF. CDR3 nucleotides: TGTGCCAGCAGATCGGTCGGGGGGCGGGGCAATGAGCAGTTCTTC. The rearrangement joins TRBV11-2 to TRBJ2-1; tentative D call: TRBD2 (7 bases). The V end was cut by 6 bases, the J end by 6 bases, with 18 bases between. The CDR3 covers 15 residues. In germline, CDR1 is SGHAT, CDR2 FQNNGV. The complete variable domain, with remaining parts taken from reference TRBV11-2 and TRBJ2-1, reads EAGVAQSPRYKIIEKRQSVAFWCNPISGHATLYWYQQILGQGPKLLIQFQNNGVVDDSQLPKDRFSAERLKGVDSTLKIQPAKLEDSAVYLCASRSVGGRGNEQFFGPGTRLTVL.

This clonotype was seen a handful of times. The chain uses TRBV6-1 and TRBJ2-5, with 9 bases aligning to TRBD2. Germline V gives CDR1 MNHNS, CDR2 SASEGT. The CDR3 has 18 residues. The V segment lost 7 bases and the J segment 1 base; nucleotides outside the gene matches: 16. CDR3 nucleotide sequence: TGTGCCAGCAACCCCATGGGAGGTCGCGGGGGGGTCCAAGAGACCCAGTACTTC. This codes for CASNPMGGRGGVQETQYF.

This chain links TRBV5-1 with TRBJ2-2; D is unresolved. V gave up 0 bases and J gave up 6 bases, with 9 bases separating them. The germline CDR1 and CDR2 sequences are SGHRS and YFSETQ. This CDR3 is built from 14 residues. CDR3 nucleotide sequence: TGCGCCAGCAGCTTGGTTACTACCCCCGGGGAGCTGTTTTTT. The encoded protein is CASSLVTTPGELFF.

This clonotype was seen a handful of times. The chain is built from TRBV12-3 or TRBV12-4 and TRBJ2-2; weak D call: TRBD2 (5 bases). The CDR3 runs 18 residues. V shed 3 bases and J shed 2 bases, with 19 bases lying between them. CDR3 protein: CASSFTPGYGDNTGELFF. CDR3 DNA: TGTGCCAGCAGTTTTACCCCAGGATACGGGGATAACACCGGGGAGCTGTTTTTT.

Only a few counts were recorded for this clonotype. V and J are TRBV7-6 and TRBJ2-2; tentatively, D is TRBD2 (5 bases). This CDR3 has 16 residues. From germline, CDR1 is SGHVS and CDR2 FNYEAQ. V shed 5 bases and J shed 1 base, with 14 bases lying between them. The chain's CDR3 is CASSPRGRENTGELFF. The CDR3 coding sequence is TGTGCCAGCAGCCCCCGCGGACGGGAGAACACCGGGGAGCTGTTTTTT.